Presented here are 9 T cell receptor beta chains from one specimen sequenced in a study of T cells expressing NK-cell markers. Using the 5' RACE reads, TCRdb records one entry per CDR3 protein without DNA. This listing includes about 450,000 distinct CDR3 sequences. Sample: blood T cells: a sorted CD56 or NKG2C T cell subset, CD4+ or CD8+ T cells, or bulk PBMC T cells (not recorded which). The origin of the receptors is a woman aged 18 to 69 in good health.

The rearrangement joins TRBV30 to TRBJ2-2; absent DNA, TCRdb's TRBD2 call cannot be checked. This CDR3 is built from 15 residues. Germline values: CDR1 GTSNPN, CDR2 SVGIG (reference sequence). The CDR3 protein is CAWRFAGFSTGELFF.

The V call is TRBV12-3 or TRBV12-4, the J call TRBJ1-2; TCRdb lists TRBD1, though no DNA is available to test this call. This CDR3 has 13 residues. CDR3 amino acids: CASTRPGGSGYTF.

CDR3 sequence reads: CASTREGTETQYF. The chain has TRBV5-6 and TRBJ2-5. CDR1 is SGHDT, CDR2 YYEEEE, per germline. The CDR3 totals 13 residues.

The chain uses TRBV12-3 or TRBV12-4 and TRBJ1-3; TCRdb designates TRBD1, a call that cannot be tested without DNA. This CDR3 contains 17 residues. The CDR3 region is CASSPGGATISGNTIYF.

The V and J genes are TRBV9 and TRBJ2-2. CDR1 is SGDLS, CDR2 YYNGEE, per germline. The CDR3 spans 16 residues. This CDR3 is CASSVVTSGNTGELFF.

The gene calls are TRBV5-6 and TRBJ1-1; absent DNA, TCRdb's TRBD1 call cannot be checked. Germline assignment: CDR1 SGHDT and CDR2 YYEEEE. CDR3 length: 15 residues. The CDR3 spells CASRTYQGASTEAFF.

The CDR3 protein is CASSVRQGALSYEQYF. This sequence joins TRBV7-2 and TRBJ2-7; the TRBD1 assignment by TCRdb is unverifiable without DNA. The CDR3 extends over 16 amino acids. Looked up from germline, CDR1 is SGHTA and CDR2 is FQGNSA.

The V call is TRBV6-5, the J call TRBJ2-7. CDR3 size: 12 residues. The germline CDR1 and CDR2 sequences are MNHEY and SVGAGI. The CDR3 reads CASSSNSYEQYF.

This chain uses TRBV12-3 or TRBV12-4 with TRBJ2-5; TCRdb calls TRBD1, which cannot be checked without DNA. This CDR3 spans 13 amino acids. Here the CDR3 reads CASTKGTKETQYF.